The 22 T cell receptor beta chains below all came from one sample that was sequenced in a study of beta chain features in type 1 diabetes. All of the isolated RNA was reverse transcribed, so expressed TCRB transcripts were sequenced. Only in-frame clones appear in the TCRdb table, and some are missing; sequencing was by immunoSEQ multiplex PCR. Here the sample spans approximately 250,000 clones, 9.6% being singletons. Source material: naive CD4+ T cells from blood. These TCRs come from a woman aged 18-29 years in good health.

The rearrangement uses TRBV4-1 and TRBJ2-3, with 10 bases matching TRBD2. The CDR3 length is 17 residues. Germline CDR1 and CDR2: MGHRA and YSYEKL. The junction had 4 bases not matched to a gene; V was cut back by 0 bases and J by 1 base. CDR3 region: CASSQDWTSGRTDTQYF. As DNA, the CDR3 is TGCGCCAGCAGCCAAGATTGGACTAGCGGACGCACAGATACGCAGTATTTT.

This clone has just a few counts. The rearrangement joins TRBV5-1 to TRBJ1-5; D might be TRBD1 (5 bases). CDR3 size: 15 residues. In germline, CDR1 is SGHRS, CDR2 YFSETQ. V lost 2 bases, J lost 1 base, and 10 bases lay in between. CDR3 in amino acids: CASSFGQGSNQPQHF. Written as DNA, the CDR3 is TGCGCCAGCAGCTTCGGGCAGGGAAGCAATCAGCCCCAGCATTTT. The full variable domain, in which reference TRBV5-1 and TRBJ1-5 provide the parts outside the CDR3, is KAGVTQTPRYLIKTRGQQVTLSCSPISGHRSVSWYQQTPGQGLQFLFEYFSETQRNKGNFPGRFSGRQFSNSRSEMNVSTLELGDSALYLCASSFGQGSNQPQHFGDGTRLSIL.

This clone was counted between two and nine times. The V gene is TRBV7-8, the J gene TRBJ2-1, with 11 bases identical to TRBD1. The CDR3 consists of 16 residues. Germline V CDR1 and CDR2: SGHVS, FQNEAQ. After removal of 3 bases from V and 7 bases from J, the junction contained 8 bases not matched to a gene. As DNA, the CDR3 is TGTGCCAGCAGCTTTTCAAGGACAGGGGGCCGTAATGAGCAGTTCTTC. Residues: CASSFSRTGGRNEQFF.

The rearrangement links TRBV2 to TRBJ2-7, with D uncertain. The CDR3 covers 15 residues. Germline CDR1 reads SNHLY; CDR2 reads FYNNEI. V lost 0 bases, J lost 5 bases, and 14 bases lay in between. DNA of the CDR3: TGTGCCAGCAGTGAAGCGCTTTTTGGCAGCGACGAGCAGTACTTC. Amino acid sequence: CASSEALFGSDEQYF.

This rearrangement joins TRBV5-1 to TRBJ1-2; TRBD1 aligns across 8 bases. The CDR3 has 14 amino acids. CDR1 SGHRS and CDR2 YFSETQ come from the germline V gene. V trimming: 2 bases; J trimming: 7 bases; junction bases outside the gene matches: 7. In nucleotides, the CDR3 is TGCGCCAGCAGCTTAAAGACAGGGGATGGTGGCTACACCTTC. It translates to CASSLKTGDGGYTF. Filled out from reference TRBV5-1 and TRBJ1-2, the complete variable domain reads KAGVTQTPRYLIKTRGQQVTLSCSPISGHRSVSWYQQTPGQGLQFLFEYFSETQRNKGNFPGRFSGRQFSNSRSEMNVSTLELGDSALYLCASSLKTGDGGYTFGSGTRLTVV.

V gene TRBV28 combines with J gene TRBJ2-3, with 8 bases fitting TRBD2. The CDR3 consists of 15 residues. CDR1 is MDHEN, CDR2 SYDVKM, per germline. V lost 6 bases and J lost 4; bases outside the gene matches: 9. The CDR3 region is CASSPAGVGADTQYF. The DNA of the CDR3 is TGTGCCAGCAGCCCAGCGGGAGTAGGGGCAGATACGCAGTATTTT.

This clone was detected only a few times. The rearrangement joins TRBV9 to TRBJ2-7; no clear D. The CDR3 covers 14 residues. V was shortened by 4 bases and J by 4 bases, with 15 bases between the two germline ends. The germline gives CDR1 SGDLS, CDR2 YYNGEE. This CDR3 reads CASSQRSVGYEQYF. The CDR3 bases are TGTGCCAGCAGCCAAAGGAGTGTCGGTTACGAGCAGTACTTC.

The chain has TRBV4-2 and TRBJ2-1, with D hard to call. Germline V gene data show CDR1 as LGHNA and CDR2 as YNFKEQ. The CDR3 loop spans 16 amino acids. Trimming shortened V by 0 bases and J by 4 bases, and 13 bases separated the two germline ends. CDR3 nucleotides: TGTGCCAGCAGCCAAGATTCGCGAGATTTATACAATGAGCAGTTCTTC. This codes for CASSQDSRDLYNEQFF.

There are a few counts of this clone. The chain recombines TRBV6-6 with TRBJ2-1, with a tentative D call TRBD1 (6 bases). Germline assignment: CDR1 MNHNY and CDR2 SVGAGI (reference sequence). This CDR3 contains 15 residues. V was trimmed by 5 bases and J by 6 bases, leaving 17 bases between them. CDR3 in amino acids: CASSLTVGARNEQFF. The CDR3 DNA follows: TGTGCCAGCAGTCTCACGGTGGGGGCCCGCAATGAGCAGTTCTTC.

There are a few counts of this clone. The DNA for the CDR3 is TGTGCCAGCAGCTTAAGGGGACTAGCGTCACAAGAGACCCAGTACTTC. Translation gives CASSLRGLASQETQYF. The rearrangement joins TRBV7-9 to TRBJ2-5, with 10 positions matching TRBD2. This CDR3 has 16 amino acids. Germline loops: CDR1 SEHNR, CDR2 FQNEAQ (reference sequence). V was pared by 2 bases and J by 2 bases, with 5 bases of the junction left unmatched.

This clone was picked up a small number of times. J is TRBJ2-5 and V is TRBV18, with D maybe TRBD1 (6 bases). Trimming shortened V by 4 bases and J by 5 bases, and 17 bases separated the two germline ends. CDR1 KGHSH and CDR2 LQKENI come from the germline V gene. This CDR3 spans 15 amino acids. For the CDR3, the DNA is TGTGCCAGCTCACAATCGAGGACAGCCCTGGAGACCCAGTACTTC. Translated: CASSQSRTALETQYF.

The CDR3 here is CASSLGTGFRLTDTQYF. The CDR3, as DNA: TGCGCCAGCAGCTTGGGGACAGGGTTTCGACTCACAGATACGCAGTATTTT. The chain employs TRBV5-1 and TRBJ2-3; 8 bases fit TRBD1. The CDR3 is made up of 17 amino acids. CDR1 and CDR2 from the germline V gene are SGHRS and YFSETQ. Trimming at V came to 0 bases and at J to 2 bases, leaving 8 bases not matched to a gene.

This clone was recorded a few times. V is TRBV5-1 and J is TRBJ2-5; TRBD2 aligns across 13 bases. This CDR3 contains 16 residues. The V and J ends lost 4 bases and 1 base, in that order; junction bases with no gene match: 4. Per the germline V gene, CDR1 is SGHRS and CDR2 is YFSETQ. CDR3 bases: TGCGCCAGCAGCCCCACTAGCGGGAGGGCCCAAGAGACCCAGTACTTC. Protein product: CASSPTSGRAQETQYF.

This clone appeared a few times. The chain is built from TRBV30 and TRBJ2-1; D may be TRBD2 (6 bases). The CDR3 runs to 15 residues. Germline V gene data show CDR1 as GTSNPN and CDR2 as SVGIG (reference sequence). V dropped 4 bases and J dropped 4 bases, with 17 bases sitting between them. In DNA form, the CDR3 reads TGTGCCTGGACCAATTGGGGGGAAAGGTACAATGAGCAGTTCTTC. Encoded protein: CAWTNWGERYNEQFF. The full variable domain, in which reference TRBV30 and TRBJ2-1 provide the parts outside the CDR3, is SQTIHQWPATLVQPVGSPLSLECTVEGTSNPNLYWYRQAAGRGLQLLFYSVGIGQISSEVPQNLSASRPQDRQFILSSKKLLLSDSGFYLCAWTNWGERYNEQFFGPGTRLTVL.

This clone was picked up a small number of times. This chain uses TRBV5-6 with TRBJ2-7, with D perhaps matching TRBD1 (7 bases). V gave up 4 bases and J gave up 5 bases, with 19 bases separating them. The CDR3 contains 15 residues. CDR1 and CDR2 from the germline V gene are SGHDT and YYEEEE. CDR3 sequence: CASSHGRQGGDEQYF. In DNA form, the CDR3 reads TGTGCCAGCAGCCACGGACGACAGGGAGGCGACGAGCAGTACTTC.

The chain is built from TRBV6-5 and TRBJ2-1, with 10 bases lining up with TRBD2. CDR1 is MNHEY, CDR2 SVGAGI, per germline. This CDR3 is built from 15 residues. Germline trimming cut 2 bases from V and 5 bases from J; bases unmatched to any gene: 3. Written as DNA, the CDR3 is TGTGCCAGCAGTTACCGGACTAGCGGAGACAATGAGCAGTTCTTC. This sequence encodes CASSYRTSGDNEQFF.

In its sample, this clone was seen a few times. This chain uses TRBV10-3 with TRBJ2-7, with D possibly being TRBD2 (7 bases). Trimming took off 10 bases at V and 6 bases at J, with 19 bases between the two ends. The CDR3 runs to 13 residues. Germline CDR1 ENHRY, CDR2 SYGVKD. The CDR3 protein is CATPPRGAREQYF. The CDR3 bases are TGTGCCACCCCCCCTCGGGGGGCTCGCGAGCAGTACTTC.

This clone appeared a few times. A junction end diverges from the germline sequence, so it may reflect a read error. The CDR3 nucleotides are TGTGCCAGCAGTGTAAGGGACAGGGCCTACGATGAGCAGTTCTTC. It encodes CASSVRDRAYDEQFF. The J gene is TRBJ2-1, the V gene TRBV6-1; TRBD1 aligns across 9 bases. The CDR3 has 15 residues. The V gene's germline CDR1 is MNHNS and CDR2 SASEGT.

In its sample, this clone was seen many times. This chain connects TRBV5-4 to TRBJ2-1, with a weak D call TRBD2 (7 bases). Germline V lookup: CDR1 SGHNT, CDR2 YYREEE (reference sequence). Deletions cut 4 bases from V and 4 bases from J, with 18 bases between. This CDR3 has 16 residues. The chain's CDR3 is CASSRERGAAYNEQFF. Here the CDR3 DNA reads TGTGCCAGCAGCAGGGAACGGGGGGCCGCTTACAATGAGCAGTTCTTC.

There are a few counts of this clone. This chain connects TRBV7-2 to TRBJ1-5, with 10 bases identical to TRBD1. Germline V gene lookup returns CDR1 SGHTA and CDR2 FQGNSA. This CDR3 has 16 amino acids. V trimming: 0 bases; J trimming: 3 bases; junction bases outside the gene matches: 2. As DNA, the CDR3 is TGTGCCAGCAGCTTAGCCGGGACAGGGGTCAATCAGCCCCAGCATTTT. This codes for CASSLAGTGVNQPQHF.

The chain employs TRBV7-2 and TRBJ2-1; D call uncertain. V lost 3 bases, J lost 2 bases, and 5 bases lay in between. This CDR3 is 13 amino acids long. CDR1 is SGHTA, CDR2 FQGNSA, per germline. The CDR3 loop reads CASSFSTYNEQFF. The CDR3, as DNA: TGTGCCAGCAGCTTTAGTACCTACAATGAGCAGTTCTTC.

The V call is TRBV5-1, the J call TRBJ2-1; a possible D gene is TRBD1 (6 bases). V shed 4 bases and J shed 5 bases, with 19 bases lying between them. Germline V gene data show CDR1 as SGHRS and CDR2 as YFSETQ. This CDR3 is built from 16 residues. The CDR3 spells CASSQPRQGSHNEQFF. The CDR3 nucleotides are TGCGCCAGCAGCCAACCCCGGCAGGGGTCCCACAATGAGCAGTTCTTC.